This TCR beta chain was identified in a study of blood T cell repertoires in COVID-19. Study as a whole: Sites in the United States, Italy and Spain provided acute and convalescent COVID-19 samples. The analysed material was cDNA or gDNA that came from T cells, B-cell-depleted T cells, or PBMCs.

CDR3 length: 15 amino acids. V lost 0 bases and J 0 bases, leaving 5 bases between the germline ends. Germline lookup yields CDR1 KGHSH and CDR2 LQKENI. Per the original data handling: Reference gene primer amplification in the assay estimated nucleated cell counts. Produced via immunoSEQ multiplex PCR; TCRdb's table is partial and in-frame only. V and J calls and clone size are given by that table; D and trimming were obtained from the DNA. The top ten hold 9% to 10% of the sample, which has about 29,000 clones, 84% seen once. The J gene is TRBJ1-4, the V gene TRBV18, with a tentative D call TRBD1 (5 bases). This TCR derives from a man older than 75 with active COVID-19. Sequencing was done on a sample of peripheral blood. CDR3 sequence reads: CASSPPGATNEKLFF. The CDR3 nucleotides read TGTGCCAGCTCACCACCAGGGGCAACTAATGAAAAACTGTTTTTT. The full variable domain, completed using reference TRBV18 and TRBJ1-4, is NAGVMQNPRHLVRRRGQEARLRCSPMKGHSHVYWYRQLPEEGLKFMVYLQKENIIDESGMPKERFSAEFPKEGPSILRIQQVVRGDSAAYFCASSPPGATNEKLFFGSGTQLSVL.